Given below is one T cell receptor (beta chain) in context. Its target is unknown. This specimen belongs to a study of cytomegalovirus exposure and HLA in healthy donors. Study background: Sequencing of roughly 180 million T cells in an earlier analysis found 90 million to 120 million unique TCR beta sequences.

Findings and caveats of the study: Compared with the approximately 680-donor mean, an Asian-associated ancestry cluster reportedly had fewer N-insertions, according to a later analysis. Sequencing artifact likely explains a cluster of highly shared sequence variants.

Vbeta (60) and Jbeta (13) primers were used in the PCR. Original analysis: In a later analysis, around 87 million unique TCR beta chains included roughly 11 million shared by two or more donors. Method: immunoSEQ multiplex PCR; TCRdb's copy keeps in-frame clones and lacks some. From that table come the V and J calls and clone size; the DNA was used to work out D and trimming. The data contain some 120,000 clones, approximately 70% of them singletons. The V gene lost 2 bases and the J gene lost 5 bases, with 10 bases spanning the gap. This CDR3 spans 14 amino acids. Per germline, CDR1 SGHTA and CDR2 FQGNSA.

V is TRBV7-2 and J is TRBJ1-3, with a tentative D call TRBD1 (5 bases). Material for sequencing was PBMCs. The source is a man in his thirties or forties in good health and CMV-seropositive. CDR3 nucleotide sequence: TGTGCCAGCAGCTTAAAGGGGTGGCGAAACACCATATATTTT. Protein sequence: CASSLKGWRNTIYF. Complete variable domain (other parts from reference TRBV7-2 and TRBJ1-3): GAGVSQSPSNKVTEKGKDVELRCDPISGHTALYWYRQSLGQGLEFLIYFQGNSAPDKSGLPSDRFSAERTGGSVSTLTIQRTQQEDSAVYLCASSLKGWRNTIYFGEGSWLTVV.